This T cell receptor (beta chain) emerged from a study of breast tumors, draining lymph nodes, adjacent tissues. Study outcomes and limitations: Most tumor T cells seemingly derive from lymph node, then expand in tumor. The lymph node origin of tumor T cells was framed as consistent with a hypothesis, not demonstrated. Tumor and nontumor repertoires were significantly more similar in luminal-like than in basal-like breast cancer. Compared with lymph nodes, tumors were less diverse; compared with nontumor tissue, more.

Samples came from axillary lymph nodes draining the breast cancer. TCRdb re-called the multiplex PCR reads through MiXCR, storing one row per CDR3 protein. The data contain roughly 110,000 distinct CDR3 sequences, under 40% of them singletons. There are many counts of this clonotype. Its antigen remains unknown. CDR1 and CDR2 from the germline V gene are DFQATT and SNEGSKA (reference sequence). Trimming pared 1 base from V and 5 bases from J, leaving 21 bases between. The CDR3 is made up of 17 amino acids. This chain connects TRBV20-1 to TRBJ1-5; a possible D gene is TRBD1 (6 bases). The source of this sequence is a female donor with breast cancer. Some clones in this sample may be carry-over from other donors' samples. The sequenced material came from axillary lymph node tissue. CDR3 nucleotide sequence: TGCAGTGCTAGAGCATTACAGGGTCCCCTCCAACATCAGCCCCAGCATTTT. Protein product: CSARALQGPLQHQPQHF.